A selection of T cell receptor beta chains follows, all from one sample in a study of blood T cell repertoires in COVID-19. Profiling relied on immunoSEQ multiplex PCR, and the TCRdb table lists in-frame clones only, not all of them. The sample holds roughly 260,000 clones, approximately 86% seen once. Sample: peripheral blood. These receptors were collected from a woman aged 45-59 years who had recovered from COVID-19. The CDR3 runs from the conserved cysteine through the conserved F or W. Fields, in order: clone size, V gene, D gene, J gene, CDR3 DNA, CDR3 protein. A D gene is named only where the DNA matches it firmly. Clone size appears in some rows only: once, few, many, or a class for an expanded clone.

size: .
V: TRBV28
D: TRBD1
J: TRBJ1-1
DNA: TGTGCCAGCAGTCGCAGGGGGCTCCCCACTGAAGCTTTCTTT
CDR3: CASSRRGLPTEAFF

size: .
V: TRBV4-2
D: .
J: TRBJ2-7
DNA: TGTGCCAGCAGCCAAGATGCATCTAATATCGGAGGACGATACGAGCAGTACTTC
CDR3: CASSQDASNIGGRYEQYF

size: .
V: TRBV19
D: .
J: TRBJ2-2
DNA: TGTGCCAGTAGCCTGAGCGGAGGGCTTAACACCGGGGAGCTGTTTTTT
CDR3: CASSLSGGLNTGELFF

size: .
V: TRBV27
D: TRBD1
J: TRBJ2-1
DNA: TGTGCCAGCAGTCCCCGCCCCCGGGACAGGCAAAGGGGTGAGCAGTTCTTC
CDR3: CASSPRPRDRQRGEQFF

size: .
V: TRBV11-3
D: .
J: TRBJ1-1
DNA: TGTGCCAGCAGCTTAGCGGGGGGTTCGACTGAAGCTTTCTTT
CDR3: CASSLAGGSTEAFF

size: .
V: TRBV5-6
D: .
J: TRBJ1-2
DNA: TGTGCCAGCAGCTTGGGCCAGGGGAACTATGGCTACACCTTC
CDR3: CASSLGQGNYGYTF

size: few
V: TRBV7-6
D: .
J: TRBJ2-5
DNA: TGTGCCAGCAGCTTAGGCGCGGGTCTAAAAGAGACCCAGTACTTC
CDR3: CASSLGAGLKETQYF

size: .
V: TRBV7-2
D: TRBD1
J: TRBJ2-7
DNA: TGTGCCAGCAGCCTGGACAGGGGCCCCTTCTACGAGCAGTACTTC
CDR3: CASSLDRGPFYEQYF

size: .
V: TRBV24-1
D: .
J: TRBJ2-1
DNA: TGTGCCACCAGTGACCGAACTTCCGACTCCTACAATGAGCAGTTCTTC
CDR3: CATSDRTSDSYNEQFF

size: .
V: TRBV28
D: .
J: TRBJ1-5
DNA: TGTGCCAGCAGGAAGGGGGTCAGTGGCAATCAGCCCCAGCATTTT
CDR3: CASRKGVSGNQPQHF

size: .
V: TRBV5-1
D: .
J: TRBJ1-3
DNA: TGCGCCAGCAGCTTGGTGGAGGGTAGCACCATATATTTT
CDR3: CASSLVEGSTIYF

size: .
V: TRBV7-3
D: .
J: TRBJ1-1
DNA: TGTGCCAGCAGCGCCAAGACAGGAATGAACACTGAAGCTTTCTTT
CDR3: CASSAKTGMNTEAFF

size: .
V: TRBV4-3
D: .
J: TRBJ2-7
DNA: TGCGCCAGCAGCCAAGACAGGGTCGAATCCCTTTACGAGCAGTACTTC
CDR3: CASSQDRVESLYEQYF

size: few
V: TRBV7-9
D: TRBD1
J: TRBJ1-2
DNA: TGTGCCAGCAGCTTAGTTGCTTTTTTGACAGGGGCTAAGTATGGCTACACCTTC
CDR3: CASSLVAFLTGAKYGYTF

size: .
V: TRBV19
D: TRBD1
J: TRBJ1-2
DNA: TGTGCCAGTAGTCTTACAGGGGCCTATGGCTACACCTTC
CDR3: CASSLTGAYGYTF

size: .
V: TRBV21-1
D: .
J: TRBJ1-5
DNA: TGTGTCAGCAGGGGAGGTTCCTATCAGCCCCAGCATTTT
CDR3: CVSRGGSYQPQHF

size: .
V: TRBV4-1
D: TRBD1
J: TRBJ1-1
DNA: TGCGCCAGCAGCCAGCCCAGGGGGAGGACTGAAGCTTTCTTT
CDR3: CASSQPRGRTEAFF

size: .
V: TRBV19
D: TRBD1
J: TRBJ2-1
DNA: TGTGCCACCGCCCACCGGGGACAGGCATCCCATGAGCAGTTCTTC
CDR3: CATAHRGQASHEQFF

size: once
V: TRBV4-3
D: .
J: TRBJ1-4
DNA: TGCGCCAGCAGCCAAGATCCCGGTAAATGGCTGTTTTTT
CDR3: CASSQDPGKWLFF

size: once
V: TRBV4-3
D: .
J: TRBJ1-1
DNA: TGCGCCAGCAGCCAAGTCAGGGGCACTGAAGCTTTCTTT
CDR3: CASSQVRGTEAFF

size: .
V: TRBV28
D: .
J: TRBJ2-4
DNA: TGTGCCAGCAGTTTTACGGAGGGACGGGGAGCCAAAAACATTCAGTACTTC
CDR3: CASSFTEGRGAKNIQYF

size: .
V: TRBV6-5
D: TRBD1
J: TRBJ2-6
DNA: TGTGCCAGCAGTTACGGGGACAGCTCTGGGGCCAACGTCCTGACTTTC
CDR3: CASSYGDSSGANVLTF

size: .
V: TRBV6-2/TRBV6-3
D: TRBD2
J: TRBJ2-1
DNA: TGTGCCAGCAGCTCTACCGGCGGGAGGGTTGAGCAGTTCTTC
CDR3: CASSSTGGRVEQFF

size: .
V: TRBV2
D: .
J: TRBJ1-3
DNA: TGTGCCAGCCTCCGGCAGGGCCCCCTCGGCGCCATATATTTT
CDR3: CASLRQGPLGAIYF

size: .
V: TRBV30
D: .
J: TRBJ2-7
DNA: TGTGCCTGGGGTTGGGCCGAGCAGTACTTC
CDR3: CAWGWAEQYF

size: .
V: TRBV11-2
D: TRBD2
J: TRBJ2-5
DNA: TGTGCCAGCAGCTTTTGGGCGGGGGTACAAGAGACCCAGTACTTC
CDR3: CASSFWAGVQETQYF

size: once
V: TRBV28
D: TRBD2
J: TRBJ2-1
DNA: TGTGCCAGCGGGGAATCCGGGACTAGCAATGAGCAGTTCTTC
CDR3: CASGESGTSNEQFF

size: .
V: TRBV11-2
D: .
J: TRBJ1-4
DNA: TGTGCCAGCAGCTTAGGGGCAGGGGTGGCTAATGAAAAACTGTTTTTT
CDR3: CASSLGAGVANEKLFF

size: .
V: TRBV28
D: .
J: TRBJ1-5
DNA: TGTGCCAGCAGTTTAAGCCGATGGGGGGTACGTGACAATCAGCCCCAGCATTTT
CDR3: CASSLSRWGVRDNQPQHF

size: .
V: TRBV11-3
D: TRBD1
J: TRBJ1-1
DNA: TGTGCCAGCGGGGACAGGGCCAACACTGAAGCTTTCTTT
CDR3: CASGDRANTEAFF

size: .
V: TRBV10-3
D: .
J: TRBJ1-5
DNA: TGTGCCACCCGAGGTGGGACACACGGCAATCAGCCCCAGCATTTT
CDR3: CATRGGTHGNQPQHF

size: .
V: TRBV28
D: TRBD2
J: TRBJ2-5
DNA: TGTGCCAGCAGCTTCCTAGCGGGAGGATCGGAGACCCAGTACTTC
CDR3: CASSFLAGGSETQYF

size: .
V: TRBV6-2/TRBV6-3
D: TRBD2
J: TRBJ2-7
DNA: TGTGCCAGCAGCCGGGGACTAGCGGCAACCTACGAGCAGTACTTC
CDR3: CASSRGLAATYEQYF

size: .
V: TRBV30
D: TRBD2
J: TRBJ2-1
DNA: TGTGCCTGGAGTACAGCGGGGGGCCTAAACAATGAGCAGTTCTTC
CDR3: CAWSTAGGLNNEQFF

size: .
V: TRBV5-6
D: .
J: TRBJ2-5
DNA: TGTGCCAGCAGGGTGTTAAGAGGATACCAAGAGACCCAGTACTTC
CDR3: CASRVLRGYQETQYF

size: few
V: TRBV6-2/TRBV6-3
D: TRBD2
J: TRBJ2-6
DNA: TGTGCCAGCAGTTACTCGACTAGCTCCTCTGGGGCCAACGTCCTGACTTTC
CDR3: CASSYSTSSSGANVLTF

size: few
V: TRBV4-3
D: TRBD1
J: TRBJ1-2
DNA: TGCGCCAGCAGCAACTCAGGGGGTGGCTACACCTTC
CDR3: CASSNSGGGYTF

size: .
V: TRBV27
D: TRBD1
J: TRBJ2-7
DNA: TGTGCCAGCAGTTTAGGACAGGTCCCTACCTACGAGCAGTACTTC
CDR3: CASSLGQVPTYEQYF

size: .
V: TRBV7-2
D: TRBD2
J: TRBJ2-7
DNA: TGTGCCAGCAGCTGGAGCGGGGGGGCTTCGGTCTACGAGCAGTACTTC
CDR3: CASSWSGGASVYEQYF

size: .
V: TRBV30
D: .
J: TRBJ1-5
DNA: TGTGCCTGGAGTGTACGGGAGGTTGGGGGGTCGGCCTATAGCAATCAGCCCCAGCATTTT
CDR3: CAWSVREVGGSAYSNQPQHF

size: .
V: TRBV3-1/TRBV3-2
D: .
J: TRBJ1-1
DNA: TGTGCCAGCAGCCTGGTACAGGGTGAAGCTTTCTTT
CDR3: CASSLVQGEAFF

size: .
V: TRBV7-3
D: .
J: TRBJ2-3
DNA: TGTGCCAGCAGCTTAACCCCACTAGCCACAGATACGCAGTATTTT
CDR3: CASSLTPLATDTQYF

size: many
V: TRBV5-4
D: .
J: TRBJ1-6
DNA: TGTGCCAGCAGCTTGGGGCAGGGCTCCTATAATTCACCCCTCCACTTT
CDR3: CASSLGQGSYNSPLHF

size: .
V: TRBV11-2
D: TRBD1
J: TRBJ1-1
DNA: TGTGCCAGCAGCTTAGACCCTCAGGGGGTCACTGAAGCTTTCTTT
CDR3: CASSLDPQGVTEAFF

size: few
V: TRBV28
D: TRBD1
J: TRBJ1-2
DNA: TGTGCCAGCAGTTCGGGACAGGTCTATGGCTACACCTTC
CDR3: CASSSGQVYGYTF

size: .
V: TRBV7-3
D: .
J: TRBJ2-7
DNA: TGTGCCAGCAGCCCTGCGGGCGGCCGCTACGAGCAGTACTTC
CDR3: CASSPAGGRYEQYF

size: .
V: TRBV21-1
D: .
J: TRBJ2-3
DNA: TGTGCCAGCAGCCGGGGGGACACCTACAGCACAGATACGCAGTATTTT
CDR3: CASSRGDTYSTDTQYF

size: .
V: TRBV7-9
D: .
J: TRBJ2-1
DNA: TGTGCCAGCAGGATAGACAGCAGCTCCTACAATGAGCAGTTCTTC
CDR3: CASRIDSSSYNEQFF

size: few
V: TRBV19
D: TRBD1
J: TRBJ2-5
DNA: TGTGCCAGTAGTGAGGGACAGGGCCTGGAGACCCAGTACTTC
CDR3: CASSEGQGLETQYF

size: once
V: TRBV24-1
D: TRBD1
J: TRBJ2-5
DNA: TGTGCCACCAGTGAGGCCGGGACAGGGGGCGGCGAGACCCAGTACTTC
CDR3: CATSEAGTGGGETQYF

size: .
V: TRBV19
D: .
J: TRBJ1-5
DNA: TGTGCCAGTAGTGGACGTGCGGGTAGCAATCAGCCCCAGCATTTT
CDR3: CASSGRAGSNQPQHF

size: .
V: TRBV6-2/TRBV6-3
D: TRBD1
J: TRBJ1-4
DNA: TGTGCCAGCAGTTACTTGATCACTTTTGACAGGGAGTGCGAAAAACTGTTTTTT
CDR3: CASSYLITFDRECEKLFF

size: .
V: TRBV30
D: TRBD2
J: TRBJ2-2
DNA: TGTGCCTGCCCCCCGGGACTAGCGGGACGCGCGAACACCGGGGAGCTGTTTTTT
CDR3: CACPPGLAGRANTGELFF

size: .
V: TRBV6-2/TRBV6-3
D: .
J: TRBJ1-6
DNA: TGTGCCAGCAGTTATCAAGCGACAGGTTCGTCACCCCTCCACTTT
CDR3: CASSYQATGSSPLHF

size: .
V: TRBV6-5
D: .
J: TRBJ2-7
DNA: TGTGCCAGCAGTTACTCGAATGTCCGAGGCGGAGAGCAGTACTTC
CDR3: CASSYSNVRGGEQYF

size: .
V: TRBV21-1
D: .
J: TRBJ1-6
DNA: TGTGCCAGCCCCCCGAGCTCCTATAATTCACCCCTCCACTTT
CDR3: CASPPSSYNSPLHF

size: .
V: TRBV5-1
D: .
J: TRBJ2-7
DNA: TGCGCCAGCAGCCCGCATACCGGGAGCTCCCGTGGGCAGTACTTC
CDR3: CASSPHTGSSRGQYF

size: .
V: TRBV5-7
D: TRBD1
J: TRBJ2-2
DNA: TGTGCCAGCAGCTTTCAGCAGGGGGAAAACGGGGAGCTGTTTTTT
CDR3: CASSFQQGENGELFF

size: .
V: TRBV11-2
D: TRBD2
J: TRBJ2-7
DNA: TGTGCCAGCAGCCTGACGACTAGCGGGGTTGGGTACTTC
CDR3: CASSLTTSGVGYF

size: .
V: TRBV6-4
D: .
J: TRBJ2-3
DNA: TGTGCCAGCAGTGTGGGAGTCAAAGATACGCAGTATTTT
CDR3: CASSVGVKDTQYF